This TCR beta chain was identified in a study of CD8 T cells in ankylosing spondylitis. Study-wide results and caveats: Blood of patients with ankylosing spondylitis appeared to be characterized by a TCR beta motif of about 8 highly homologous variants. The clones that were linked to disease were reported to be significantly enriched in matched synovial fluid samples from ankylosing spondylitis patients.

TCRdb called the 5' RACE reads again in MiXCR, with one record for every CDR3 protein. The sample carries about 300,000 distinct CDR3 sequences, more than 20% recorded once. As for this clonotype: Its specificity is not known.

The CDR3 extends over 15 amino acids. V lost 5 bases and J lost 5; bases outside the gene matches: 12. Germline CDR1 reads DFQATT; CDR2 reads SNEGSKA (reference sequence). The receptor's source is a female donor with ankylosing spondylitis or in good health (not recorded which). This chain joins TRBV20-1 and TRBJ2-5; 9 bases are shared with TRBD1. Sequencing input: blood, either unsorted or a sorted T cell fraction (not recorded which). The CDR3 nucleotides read TGCAGTGCTCAAGGTCCGGGACAGGGCGGGGAGACCCAGTACTTC. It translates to CSAQGPGQGGETQYF.